The clone carrying this T cell receptor (beta chain) came up once. Its cognate antigen is unknown. Clones were read by immunoSEQ multiplex PCR, and TCRdb kept only the in-frame ones, dropping some. The sample lists under 100,000 clones; 85% to 95% were seen once. Blood got drawn at baseline, again on cycle 4 day 1, and then on cycle 7 day 1. CDR1 and CDR2 from the germline V gene are MNHEY and SVGAGI. This CDR3 has 15 residues. The V gene lost 7 bases and the J gene lost 3 bases, with 18 bases spanning the gap. This sample is part of a study of OX40 agonist ivuxolimab in advanced cancers. About the research overall: The patients received agonistic anti-OX40 (CD134) antibody ivuxolimab. Patients got intravenous ivuxolimab at 0.01 to 10 mg/kg every 2 weeks.

Findings of the study overall: In the 0.1 to 3.0 mg/kg range, CD4+ and CD8+ blood T cells had expanded clonally by week 6.

The clonotype was recovered from an adult with an advanced solid tumor such as melanoma, head and neck, liver or kidney cancer. The sample here was CD4+ or CD8+ T cells sorted from blood, taken in a trial of the OX40 agonist ivuxolimab. The V gene is TRBV6-5, the J gene TRBJ1-2, with D possibly TRBD1 on 6 matching bases. The CDR3 is CASKGGRSGYYGYTF. The CDR3 DNA sequence: TGTGCCAGCAAGGGGGGGCGCAGTGGGTACTATGGCTACACCTTC.